A single sample is the source of the 21 T cell receptor beta chains below, sequenced in a study of tumor-infiltrating lymphocytes in primary liver carcinoma. Priming with a constant-region primer yielded TCR beta cDNA from about 450 ng total RNA. Each TCR beta library was derived from three nested multiplex PCR rounds that employed slightly modified ARM-PCR. Researchers ran the first two PCR rounds for ten to eleven cycles each with TRBV1-TRBV30 forward primers and a C-beta reverse primer. TCRdb re-called the multiplex PCR reads with MiXCR, one entry per CDR3 protein. This table holds 190,000 or so distinct CDR3 sequences, about two thirds found once. Extraction also yielded germline DNA, while blood RNA was obtained from unsorted whole blood. Source material: peripheral blood. The receptors derive from a woman aged 55-69 years with primary liver carcinoma and hepatitis B virus infection.

As to this clonotype: Compared with germline, one end of the junction differs, possibly owing to a read error. V is TRBV30 and J is TRBJ1-1; 7 nucleotides line up with TRBD1. The CDR3 totals 12 residues. Germline V gene lookup returns CDR1 GTSNPN and CDR2 SVGIG (reference sequence). As DNA, the CDR3 is TGTGTCTGGAACAGGGGAAACACTGAAGCTTTCTTT. This codes for CVWNRGNTEAFF.

In regard to this clonotype: An end of the junction does not agree with germline; a read error may underlie this. The gene calls are TRBV11-2 and TRBJ2-7; 10 bases align to TRBD1. Germline loops: CDR1 SGHAT, CDR2 FQNNGV. The CDR3 is made up of 15 amino acids. The CDR3 spells CASSRGTGVTYEQCF. The CDR3 DNA is TGTGCCAGCAGCCGAGGGACAGGGGTTACCTACGAGCAGTGCTTC. Based on the CDR3 plus reference TRBV11-2 and TRBJ2-7, the full variable domain is EAGVAQSPRYKIIEKRQSVAFWCNPISGHATLYWYQQILGQGPKLLIQFQNNGVVDDSQLPKDRFSAERLKGVDSTLKIQPAKLEDSAVYLCASSRGTGVTYEQCFGPGTRLTVT.

As to this clonotype: The germline gene is not matched at one end of the junction; a read error may be the cause. The CDR3, as DNA: TGCAGCGTCCAAACCACTAGCGGCAATGAGCGGTTCTTC. Translated, it gives CSVQTTSGNERFF. The chain joins TRBV29-1 to TRBJ2-1; 8 nucleotides agree with TRBD2. The length of the CDR3 is 13 residues. Germline-derived CDR1 and CDR2 are SQVTM and ANQGSEA.

The V and J genes are TRBV11-2 and TRBJ2-5; 10 positions agree with TRBD2. Unmatched junction bases numbered 6, after V lost 3 bases and J lost 5 bases. The CDR3 is made up of 15 amino acids. The V gene's germline CDR1 is SGHAT and CDR2 FQNNGV. The chain's CDR3 is CASSFRTSGHETQYF. CDR3 nucleotides: TGTGCCAGCAGCTTCAGGACTAGCGGACATGAGACCCAGTACTTC. Together with reference TRBV11-2 and TRBJ2-5, the CDR3 gives the full variable domain: EAGVAQSPRYKIIEKRQSVAFWCNPISGHATLYWYQQILGQGPKLLIQFQNNGVVDDSQLPKDRFSAERLKGVDSTLKIQPAKLEDSAVYLCASSFRTSGHETQYFGPGTRLLVL.

Remarks on this clonotype: Since no conserved phenylalanine or tryptophan closes the CDR3, a read error is the likely cause. V and J are TRBV11-2 and TRBJ2-4; unclear D gene. V was clipped by 8 bases and J by 3 bases, with 11 bases between them. The CDR3 loop spans 13 amino acids. Germline-derived CDR1 and CDR2 are SGHAT and FQNNGV. CDR3 nucleotide sequence: TGTGCCAGCGGGCTGGGCCTCAAAAACATTCAGTACTAC. As protein: CASGLGLKNIQYY.

Comment on this clonotype: Without the conserved terminal phenylalanine or tryptophan, this CDR3 likely stems from a read error. This chain joins TRBV6-1 and TRBJ1-1; D unresolved. This CDR3 contains 14 residues. Trimming shortened V by 2 bases and J by 7 bases, and 14 bases separated the two germline ends. Germline CDR1 and CDR2: MNHNS and SASEGT. The CDR3 DNA is TGTGCCAGCAGTGAACGGGGAAACTGGGGTGAAGCTTTCCTT. It is translated as CASSERGNWGEAFL.

The rearrangement uses TRBV12-3 or TRBV12-4 and TRBJ1-6; TRBD1 might be the D (5 bases). This CDR3 has 14 amino acids. The V and J ends lost 3 bases and 7 bases respectively, with 10 bases between them. CDR3 protein: CASSLGRENSPLHF. In DNA, the CDR3 is TGTGCCAGCAGTTTGGGGCGGGAGAATTCACCCCTCCACTTT.

Concerning this clonotype itself: Germline is not matched at one junction end, which may reflect a read error. This chain joins TRBV28 and TRBJ2-7; the D gene is possibly TRBD2 (5 bases). The CDR3 is made up of 17 amino acids. Germline lookup yields CDR1 MDHEN and CDR2 SYDVKM. CDR3 coding DNA: TGTGCCAGCAGTTTCTTCCGGCTAGCCAAAGACTCCTACGAGCAATACTTC. It codes for CASSFFRLAKDSYEQYF.

This clonotype has ten or more counts. The chain combines TRBV4-1 with TRBJ2-5; 10 nucleotides align to TRBD2. Trimming removed 8 bases from V and 5 bases from J; junction bases left unmatched: 11. Germline assignment: CDR1 MGHRA and CDR2 YSYEKL. This CDR3 is 15 amino acids long. CDR3 protein: CASQNVAGGWETQYF. In nucleotides, the CDR3 is TGCGCCAGCCAGAACGTAGCGGGAGGATGGGAGACCCAGTACTTC.

About this clonotype itself: This could be a read error, since a much larger clone is one nucleotide away. The chain employs TRBV6-1 and TRBJ1-5, with 7 bases lining up with TRBD1. Trimming removed 6 bases from V and 0 bases from J; junction bases left unmatched: 5. Germline V gene lookup returns CDR1 MNHNS and CDR2 SASEGT. CDR3 size: 15 residues. CDR3 protein: CASRMDRYSNQPQHF. The CDR3 DNA reads TGTGCCAGCAGAATGGACAGGTATAGCAATCAGCCCCAGCATTTT.

This clonotype was counted many times. The genes are TRBV12-3 or TRBV12-4 and TRBJ1-1, with a weak D call TRBD1 (6 bases). The CDR3 contains 11 residues. Trimming removed 6 bases from V and 8 bases from J, with 10 bases in between. The CDR3 DNA follows: TGTGCCAGCAGCGTCACAGGGGAAGCTTTCTTT. It yields the protein CASSVTGEAFF.

Concerning this clonotype itself: A much more abundant neighbour one base away suggests this may be a read error. V gene TRBV6-5 combines with J gene TRBJ1-2, with 7 bases lining up with TRBD1. Germline lookup yields CDR1 MNHEY and CDR2 SVGAGI. The CDR3 sequence is 15 residues long. The CDR3 reads CASSFKGGGEAGCTF. The CDR3 nucleotides are TGTGCCAGCAGTTTTAAAGGAGGGGGCGAGGCTGGCTGCACCTTC.

In its sample, this clonotype was seen many times. The J gene is TRBJ2-7, the V gene TRBV29-1; 7 nucleotides match TRBD1. Germline V gene sequence: CDR1 SQVTM, CDR2 ANQGSEA. Trimming removed 3 bases from V and 1 base from J; junction bases left unmatched: 6. The CDR3 sequence is 14 residues long. In nucleotides, the CDR3 is TGCAGCGTTGAGGTAGGGGGCGGGTCCTACGAGCAGTACTTC. Its protein product is CSVEVGGGSYEQYF.

As for this clonotype: A read error is possible here, since a much larger clone lies one base away. CDR3 sequence (DNA): TGTACCAGCAGCTTGGTTCTAGCGGAGTACAATGAGCAGTTCTTC. Protein: CTSSLVLAEYNEQFF. The chain recombines TRBV11-2 with TRBJ2-1, with 7 bases fitting TRBD2. Germline CDR1 is SGHAT and CDR2 is FQNNGV. The CDR3 runs to 15 residues.

A note on this clonotype: This may come from a read error, since a much larger clone is one base off. The chain carries TRBV6-1 and TRBJ2-5; 13 nucleotides align to TRBD2. CDR1 is MNHNS, CDR2 SASEGT, per germline. The CDR3 spans 14 residues. This chain's CDR3 is CAIGLAGVQQTQYF. The CDR3 DNA is TGTGCCATTGGACTAGCGGGAGTCCAACAGACCCAGTACTTC.

The V and J genes are TRBV11-2 and TRBJ2-1; D is possibly TRBD2 (5 bases). Deletions cut 3 bases from V and 4 bases from J, with 19 bases between. The CDR3 loop spans 17 amino acids. Germline V gene sequence: CDR1 SGHAT, CDR2 FQNNGV. CDR3 coding DNA: TGTGCCAGCAGCTTTTTCGGTAGGAGGTTAAGATACAATGAGCAGTTCTTC. Its translation: CASSFFGRRLRYNEQFF. The entire variable domain, with the rest obtained from reference TRBV11-2 and TRBJ2-1, is as follows: EAGVAQSPRYKIIEKRQSVAFWCNPISGHATLYWYQQILGQGPKLLIQFQNNGVVDDSQLPKDRFSAERLKGVDSTLKIQPAKLEDSAVYLCASSFFGRRLRYNEQFFGPGTRLTVL.

The DNA for the CDR3 is TGCAGCGTCATTACCAGCGGGAACAATGAGCAGTTCTTC. Amino acid sequence: CSVITSGNNEQFF. The rearrangement links TRBV29-1 to TRBJ2-1; TRBD2 matches at 7 bases. Germline V gene data show CDR1 as SQVTM and CDR2 as ANQGSEA. The length of the CDR3 is 13 residues. The junction had 7 bases not matched to a gene; V was cut back by 6 bases and J by 5 bases.

This clonotype was counted ten times or more. The V gene is TRBV11-2, the J gene TRBJ2-1; 7 nucleotides line up with TRBD2. J gave up 0 bases and V 4 bases, and 6 bases lay outside the gene matches. This CDR3 comprises 16 residues. Germline lookup yields CDR1 SGHAT and CDR2 FQNNGV. This CDR3 is CASSSSAGLSYNEQFF. Here the CDR3 DNA reads TGTGCCAGCAGCTCGTCAGCGGGGCTCTCCTACAATGAGCAGTTCTTC.

V gene TRBV4-1 combines with J gene TRBJ2-7; a possible D gene is TRBD1 (6 bases). The CDR3 loop spans 13 amino acids. In germline, CDR1 is MGHRA, CDR2 YSYEKL. Trimming took 4 bases from V and 6 from J, leaving 13 bases between them. CDR3 in amino acids: CASSRCRGVEQYF. CDR3 coding DNA: TGCGCCAGCAGCCGGTGCAGGGGAGTCGAGCAGTACTTC.

The chain uses TRBV6-2 or TRBV6-3 and TRBJ1-5; no firm D call. The CDR3 loop spans 12 amino acids. CDR1 and CDR2 (germline): MNHEY, SVGEGT. V lost 6 bases and J 9 bases, leaving 12 bases between the germline ends. The CDR3: CASSPVCRPQHF. The CDR3 DNA reads TGTGCCAGCAGCCCTGTATGTCGGCCCCAGCATTTT.

V and J are TRBV12-3 or TRBV12-4 and TRBJ2-3, with TRBD2 as a possible D gene (6 bases). This CDR3 has 14 residues. V lost 4 bases, J lost 4 bases, and 12 bases lay in between. CDR3 protein: CASSYGSGADTQYF. The CDR3 nucleotides are TGTGCCAGCAGTTACGGGAGTGGGGCAGATACGCAGTATTTT.